The sequence of this T cell receptor (beta chain) was determined in a study of cytomegalovirus exposure and HLA in healthy donors. PCR amplification relied on 60 Vbeta primers (plus 13 Jbeta primers). The assay was immunoSEQ multiplex PCR, and TCRdb's table has in-frame clones only and misses some. In the table there are about 150,000 clones, about 75% of which are singletons. Study results and limitations: The later analysis indicated that the majority of CMV-associated TCR beta chains appeared HLA-restricted. CMV antigen specificity of three CMV-associated chains was confirmed in vitro. Within an earlier analysis, most TCR beta V segments proved productive either about 90% or about 30% of the time.

In its sample, this clone was seen many times. The antigen is undetermined. This receptor was taken from a woman in her thirties in good health and CMV-seronegative. The sequenced material came from PBMCs.

In nucleotides, the CDR3 is TGTGCCAGCAGCTCGAGGGCCAGCCGGGGGGAGACCCAGTACTTC. This sequence encodes CASSSRASRGETQYF. V and J are TRBV11-1 and TRBJ2-5; weak D call: TRBD2 (6 bases). The germline V gene encodes CDR1 SGHAT and CDR2 FQDESV (reference sequence). Trimming left V 4 bases short and J 5 bases short, with 17 bases between. The CDR3 has 15 residues.